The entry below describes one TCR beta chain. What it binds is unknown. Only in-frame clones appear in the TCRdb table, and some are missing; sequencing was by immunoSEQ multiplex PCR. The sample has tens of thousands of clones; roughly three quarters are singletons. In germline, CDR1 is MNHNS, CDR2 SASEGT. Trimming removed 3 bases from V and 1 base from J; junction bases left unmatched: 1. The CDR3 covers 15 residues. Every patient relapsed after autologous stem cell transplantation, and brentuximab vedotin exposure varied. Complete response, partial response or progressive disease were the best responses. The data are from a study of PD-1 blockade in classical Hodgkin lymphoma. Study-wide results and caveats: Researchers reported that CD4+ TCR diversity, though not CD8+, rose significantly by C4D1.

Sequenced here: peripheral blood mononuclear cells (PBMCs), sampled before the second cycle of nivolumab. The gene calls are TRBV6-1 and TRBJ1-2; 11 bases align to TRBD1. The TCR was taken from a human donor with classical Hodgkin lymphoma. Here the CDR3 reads CASSEGTGGNYGYTF. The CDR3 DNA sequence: TGTGCCAGCAGTGAGGGGACAGGGGGTAACTATGGCTACACCTTC.